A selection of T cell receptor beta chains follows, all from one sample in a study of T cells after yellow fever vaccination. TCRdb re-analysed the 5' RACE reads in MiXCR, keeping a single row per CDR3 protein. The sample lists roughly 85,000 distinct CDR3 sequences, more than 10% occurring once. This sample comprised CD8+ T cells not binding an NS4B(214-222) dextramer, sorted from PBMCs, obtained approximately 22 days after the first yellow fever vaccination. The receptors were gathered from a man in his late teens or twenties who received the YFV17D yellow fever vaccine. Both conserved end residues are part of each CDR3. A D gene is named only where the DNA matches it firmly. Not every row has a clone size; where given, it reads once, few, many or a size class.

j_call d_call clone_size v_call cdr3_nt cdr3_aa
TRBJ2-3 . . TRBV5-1 TGCGCCAGCAGCTTGCTCCAGCAGTTCACAGATACGCAGTATTTT CASSLLQQFTDTQYF
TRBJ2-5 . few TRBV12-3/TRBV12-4 TGTGCCAGCAGTTTATCGCTGGAAGAGACCCAGTACTTC CASSLSLEETQYF
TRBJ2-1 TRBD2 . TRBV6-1 TGTGCCAGCAGCCCGGAACTTGGGAGGGTATCTGAGCAGTTCTTC CASSPELGRVSEQFF
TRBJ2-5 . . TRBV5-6 TGTGCCAGCAGCTTGGTGGGGCAAGAGACCCAGTACTTC CASSLVGQETQYF
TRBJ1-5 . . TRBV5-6 TGTGCCAGCAGCGGATGGAATGTCGGTCAGCCCCAGCATTTT CASSGWNVGQPQHF
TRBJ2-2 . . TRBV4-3 TGCGCCAGCAGCCAAGGGCAAGGCATTAGCGGCGTCGGGGAGCTGTTTTTT CASSQGQGISGVGELFF
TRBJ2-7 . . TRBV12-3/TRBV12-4 TGTGCCAGCAGTTCCGGTGGAGGGTGGCAGTACTTC CASSSGGGWQYF
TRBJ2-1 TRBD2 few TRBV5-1 TGCGCCAGCAGTCGCACTAGCGGGGGGGCCGCAGCCTACAATGAGCAGTTCTTC CASSRTSGGAAAYNEQFF
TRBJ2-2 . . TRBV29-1 TGCAGCGGTACCGAAGAGAACACCGGGGAGCTGTTTTTT CSGTEENTGELFF
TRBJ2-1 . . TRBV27 TGTGCCAGCATGGAAAGGGGCAATGAGCAGTTCTTC CASMERGNEQFF
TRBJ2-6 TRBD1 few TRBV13 TGTGCCAGCAGCTTAGATTCAGGGGGCGCCGGGGCCAACGTCCTGACTTTC CASSLDSGGAGANVLTF
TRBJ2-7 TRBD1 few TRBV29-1 TGCAGCGTTGAAGACCCCGGGACAGCATACGAGCAGTACTTC CSVEDPGTAYEQYF
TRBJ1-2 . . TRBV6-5 TGTGCCAGCAGTTTCCCCGGGGCAGATTGGGAAGGCTACACCTTC CASSFPGADWEGYTF
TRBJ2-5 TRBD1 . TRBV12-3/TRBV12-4 TGTGCCAGCAGTAGCGGGACAGGGCTGAGTGGCCAAGAGACCCAGTACTTC CASSSGTGLSGQETQYF
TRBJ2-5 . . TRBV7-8 TGTGCCAGCAGCTTAGCCGGGGCTAGCGTCATGGGAGAGACCCAGTACTTC CASSLAGASVMGETQYF
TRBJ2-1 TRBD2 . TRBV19 TGTGCCAGTAGTATCCTCAGCGGGGGGACCAATGAGCAGTTCTTC CASSILSGGTNEQFF
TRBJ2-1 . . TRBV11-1 TGTGCCAGCAATCTTTGGGGGGCAGCTACCTTCTTCCTCTCACCTACAATGAGCAGTTCCTTC CASNLWGAATFFLSPTMSSSF
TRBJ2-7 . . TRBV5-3 TGTGCCATGAGCCCCGGGCTCCTGGGGGGTTACGAGCAGTACTTC CAMSPGLLGGYEQYF